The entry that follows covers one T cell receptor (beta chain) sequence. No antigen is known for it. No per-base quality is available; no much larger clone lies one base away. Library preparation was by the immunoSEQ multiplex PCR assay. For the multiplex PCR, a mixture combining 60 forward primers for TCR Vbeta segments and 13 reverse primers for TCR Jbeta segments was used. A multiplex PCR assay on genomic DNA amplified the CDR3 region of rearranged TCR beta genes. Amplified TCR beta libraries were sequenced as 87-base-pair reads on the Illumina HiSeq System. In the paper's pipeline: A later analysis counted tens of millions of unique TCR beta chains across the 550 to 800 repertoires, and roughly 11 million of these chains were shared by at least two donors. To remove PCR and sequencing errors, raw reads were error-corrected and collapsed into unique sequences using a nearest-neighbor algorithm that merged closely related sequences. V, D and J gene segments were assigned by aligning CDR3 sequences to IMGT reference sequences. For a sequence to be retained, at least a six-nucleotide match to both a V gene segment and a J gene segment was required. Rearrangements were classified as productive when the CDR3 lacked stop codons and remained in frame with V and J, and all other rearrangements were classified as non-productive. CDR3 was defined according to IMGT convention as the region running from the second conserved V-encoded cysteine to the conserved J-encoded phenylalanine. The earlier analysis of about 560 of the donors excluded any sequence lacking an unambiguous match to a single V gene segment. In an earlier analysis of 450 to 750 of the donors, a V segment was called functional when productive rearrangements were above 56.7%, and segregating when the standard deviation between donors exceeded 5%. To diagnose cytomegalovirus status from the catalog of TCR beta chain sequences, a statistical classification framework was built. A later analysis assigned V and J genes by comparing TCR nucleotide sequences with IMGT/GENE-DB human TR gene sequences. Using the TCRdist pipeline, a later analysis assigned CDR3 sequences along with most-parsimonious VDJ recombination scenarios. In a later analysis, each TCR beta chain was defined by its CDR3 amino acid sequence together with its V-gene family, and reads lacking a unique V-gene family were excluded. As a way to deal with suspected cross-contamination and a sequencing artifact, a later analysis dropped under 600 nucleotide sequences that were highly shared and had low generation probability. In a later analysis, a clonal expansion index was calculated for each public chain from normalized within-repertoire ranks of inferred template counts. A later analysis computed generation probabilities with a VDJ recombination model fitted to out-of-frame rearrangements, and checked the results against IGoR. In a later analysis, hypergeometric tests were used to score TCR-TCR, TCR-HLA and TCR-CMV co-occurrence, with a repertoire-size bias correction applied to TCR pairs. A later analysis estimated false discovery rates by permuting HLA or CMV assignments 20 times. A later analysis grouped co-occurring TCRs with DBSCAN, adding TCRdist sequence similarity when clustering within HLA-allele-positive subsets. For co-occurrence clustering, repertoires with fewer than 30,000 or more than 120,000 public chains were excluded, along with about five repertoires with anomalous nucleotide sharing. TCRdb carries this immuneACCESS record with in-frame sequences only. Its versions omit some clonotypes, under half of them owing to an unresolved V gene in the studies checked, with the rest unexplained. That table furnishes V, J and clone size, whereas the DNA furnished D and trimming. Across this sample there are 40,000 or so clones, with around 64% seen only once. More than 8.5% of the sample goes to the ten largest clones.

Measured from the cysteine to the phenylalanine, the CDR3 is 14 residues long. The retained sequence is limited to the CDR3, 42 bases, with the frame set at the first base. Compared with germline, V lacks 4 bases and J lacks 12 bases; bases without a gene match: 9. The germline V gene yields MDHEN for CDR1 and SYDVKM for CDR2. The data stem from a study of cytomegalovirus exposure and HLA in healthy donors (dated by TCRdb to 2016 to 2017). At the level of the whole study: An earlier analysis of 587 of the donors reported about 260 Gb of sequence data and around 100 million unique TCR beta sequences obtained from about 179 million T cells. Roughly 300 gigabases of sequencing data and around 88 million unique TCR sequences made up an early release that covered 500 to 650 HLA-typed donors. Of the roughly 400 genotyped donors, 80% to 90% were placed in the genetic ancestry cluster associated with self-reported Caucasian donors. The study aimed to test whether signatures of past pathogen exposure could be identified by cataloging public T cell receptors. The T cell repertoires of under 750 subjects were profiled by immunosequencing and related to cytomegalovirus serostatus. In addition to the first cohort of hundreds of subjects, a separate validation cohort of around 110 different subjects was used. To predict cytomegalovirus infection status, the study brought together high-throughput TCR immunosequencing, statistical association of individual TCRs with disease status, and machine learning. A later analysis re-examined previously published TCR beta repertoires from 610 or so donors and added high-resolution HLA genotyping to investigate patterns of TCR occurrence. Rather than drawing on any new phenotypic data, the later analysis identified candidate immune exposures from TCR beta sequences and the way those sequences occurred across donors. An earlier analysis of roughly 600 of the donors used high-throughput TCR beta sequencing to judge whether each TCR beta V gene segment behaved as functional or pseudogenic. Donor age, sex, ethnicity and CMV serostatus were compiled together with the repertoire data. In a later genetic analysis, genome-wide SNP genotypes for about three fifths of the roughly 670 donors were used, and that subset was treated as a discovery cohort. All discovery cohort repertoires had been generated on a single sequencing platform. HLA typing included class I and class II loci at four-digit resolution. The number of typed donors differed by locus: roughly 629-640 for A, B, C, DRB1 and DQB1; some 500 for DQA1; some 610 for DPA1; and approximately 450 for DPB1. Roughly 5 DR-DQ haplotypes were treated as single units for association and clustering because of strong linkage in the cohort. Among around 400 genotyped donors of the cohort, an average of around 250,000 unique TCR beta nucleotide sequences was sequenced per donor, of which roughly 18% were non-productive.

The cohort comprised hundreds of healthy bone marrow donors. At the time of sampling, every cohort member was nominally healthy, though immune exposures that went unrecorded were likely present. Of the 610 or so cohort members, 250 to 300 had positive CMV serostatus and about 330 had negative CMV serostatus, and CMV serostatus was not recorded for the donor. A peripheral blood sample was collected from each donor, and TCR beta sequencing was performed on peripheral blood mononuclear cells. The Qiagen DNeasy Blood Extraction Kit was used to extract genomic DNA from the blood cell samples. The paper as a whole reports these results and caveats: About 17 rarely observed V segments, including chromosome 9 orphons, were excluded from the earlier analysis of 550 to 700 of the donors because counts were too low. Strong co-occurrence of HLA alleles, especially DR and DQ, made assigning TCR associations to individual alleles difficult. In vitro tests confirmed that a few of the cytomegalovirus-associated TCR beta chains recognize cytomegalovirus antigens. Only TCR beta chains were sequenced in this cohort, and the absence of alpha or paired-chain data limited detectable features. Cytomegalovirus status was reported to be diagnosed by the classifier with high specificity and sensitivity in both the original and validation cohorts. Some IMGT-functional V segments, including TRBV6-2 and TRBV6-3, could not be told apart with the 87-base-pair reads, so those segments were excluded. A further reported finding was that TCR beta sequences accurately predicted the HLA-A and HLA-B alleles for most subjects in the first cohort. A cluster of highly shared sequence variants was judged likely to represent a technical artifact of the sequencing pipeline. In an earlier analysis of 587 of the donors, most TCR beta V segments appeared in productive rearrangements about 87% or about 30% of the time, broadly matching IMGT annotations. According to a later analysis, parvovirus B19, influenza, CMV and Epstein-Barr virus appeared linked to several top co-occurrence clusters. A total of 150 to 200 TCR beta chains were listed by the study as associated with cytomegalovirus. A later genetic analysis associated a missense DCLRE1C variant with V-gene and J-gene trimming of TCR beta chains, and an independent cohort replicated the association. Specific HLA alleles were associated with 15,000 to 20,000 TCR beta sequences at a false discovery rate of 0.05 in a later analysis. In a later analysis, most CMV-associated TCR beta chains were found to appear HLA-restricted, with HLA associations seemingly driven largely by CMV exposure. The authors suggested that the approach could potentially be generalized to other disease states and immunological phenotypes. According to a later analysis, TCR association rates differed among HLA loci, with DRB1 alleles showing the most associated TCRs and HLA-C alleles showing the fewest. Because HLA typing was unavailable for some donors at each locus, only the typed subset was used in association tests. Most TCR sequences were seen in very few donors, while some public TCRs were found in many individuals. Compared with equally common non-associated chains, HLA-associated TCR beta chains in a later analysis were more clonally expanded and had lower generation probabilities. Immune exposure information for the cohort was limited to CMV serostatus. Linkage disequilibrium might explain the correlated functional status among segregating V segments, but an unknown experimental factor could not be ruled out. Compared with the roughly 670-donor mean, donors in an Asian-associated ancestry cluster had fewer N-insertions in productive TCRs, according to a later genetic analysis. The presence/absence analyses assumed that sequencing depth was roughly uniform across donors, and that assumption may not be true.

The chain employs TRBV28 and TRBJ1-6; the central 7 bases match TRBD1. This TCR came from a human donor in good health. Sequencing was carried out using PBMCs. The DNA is TGTGCCAGCAGTTCCTATCCACAGGGGAGACCCCTCCACTTT. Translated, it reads CASSSYPQGRPLHF.